These T cell receptor beta chains were read from a single sample in a study of blood T cell repertoires in COVID-19. Libraries were prepared by immunoSEQ multiplex PCR; TCRdb keeps only in-frame clonotypes and omits some of them. Of about 200,000 clones in the sample, around 88% were seen once. The material sequenced was PBMCs or T cells enriched from blood (not recorded which). Receptor source: a woman aged 25 to 39 who had been exposed to COVID-19. Each CDR3 is given with its conserved first and last residue. Each record gives: D gene, CDR3 length, clone size, J gene, V gene, CDR3 DNA, CDR3 protein. A D gene is named only where the DNA matches it firmly. Size values are once, few and many counts, or a class for expanded clones, and some rows have none.

- | 13 | - | TRBJ1-3 | TRBV10-3 | TGTGCCGTAATGGGGCAGGCAGGAAACACCATATATTTT | CAVMGQAGNTIYF
TRBD1 | 11 | once | TRBJ2-7 | TRBV29-1 | TGCAGCGTTGGACAGGGGGGCGAGCAGTACTTC | CSVGQGGEQYF
- | 15 | - | TRBJ1-2 | TRBV5-1 | TGCGCCAGCAGCCTGGAGGGAGGGGAGGGCTATGGCTACACCTTC | CASSLEGGEGYGYTF
TRBD2 | 17 | - | TRBJ2-4 | TRBV3-1/TRBV3-2 | TGTGCCAGCAGCACTAGCGGGGGGGTCGGGGCCAAAAACATTCAGTACTTC | CASSTSGGVGAKNIQYF
- | 15 | - | TRBJ1-4 | TRBV6-5 | TGTGCCAGCAGACCCCAAGGGGAGGGCTTTGAAAAACTGTTTTTT | CASRPQGEGFEKLFF
- | 15 | few | TRBJ1-1 | TRBV15 | TGTGCCACCAGCAGAGGGGGAGGGCTCGACACTGAAGCTTTCTTT | CATSRGGGLDTEAFF
TRBD2 | 15 | - | TRBJ2-1 | TRBV5-1 | TGCGCCAGTCTGGCGGGGGGGAGCTCCTACAATGAGCAGTTCTTC | CASLAGGSSYNEQFF
- | 15 | - | TRBJ1-1 | TRBV5-1 | TGCGCCAGCAGTAGAGAGGCGGGATCGAACACTGAAGCTTTCTTT | CASSREAGSNTEAFF
TRBD1 | 13 | - | TRBJ2-7 | TRBV29-1 | TGCAGCGCCCGCCAGGGGGCCACCCGGGAGCAGTACTTC | CSARQGATREQYF
- | 18 | - | TRBJ2-2 | TRBV7-3 | TGTGCCAGCAGCTCCCCGGAGGGGGCTAGCTGGGGCACCGGGGAGCTGTTTTTT | CASSSPEGASWGTGELFF
- | 12 | - | TRBJ1-1 | TRBV3-1/TRBV3-2 | TGTGCCAGCAGCCAAGGGGGCCCTGAAGCTTTCTTT | CASSQGGPEAFF
TRBD1 | 16 | - | TRBJ2-2 | TRBV9 | TGTGCCAGCAGCGTATCCACGAGACAGGGGGCCGGGGAGCTGTTTTTT | CASSVSTRQGAGELFF
- | 15 | - | TRBJ1-5 | TRBV27 | TGTGCCAGCAGTTTATCGGGGGCAGGTAATCAGCCCCAGCATTTT | CASSLSGAGNQPQHF
- | 16 | - | TRBJ2-1 | TRBV10-3 | TGTGCCATCAGTGAGTCAGGGGCGGGGGCCCTCAATGAGCAGTTCTTC | CAISESGAGALNEQFF
TRBD1 | 14 | - | TRBJ2-7 | TRBV28 | TGTGCCAGCACCAACAGGGGGCCCTCCCACGAGCAGTACTTC | CASTNRGPSHEQYF
TRBD2 | 14 | - | TRBJ2-1 | TRBV30 | TGTGCCTGGAGGACCGGGACTAGCGTCAATGAGCAGTTCTTC | CAWRTGTSVNEQFF
TRBD1 | 18 | - | TRBJ1-5 | TRBV28 | TGTGCCAGCAGTTTATCCGGGACAGGGTTTGGTGGCAATCAGCCCCAGCATTTT | CASSLSGTGFGGNQPQHF
- | 15 | once | TRBJ2-1 | TRBV6-1 | TGTGCCAGCAGTGAAGATGAGTATGAGTGGAATGAGCAGTTCTTC | CASSEDEYEWNEQFF
- | 14 | - | TRBJ1-3 | TRBV9 | TGTGCCAGCAGCGTAGAAGCGATAGGAAACACCATATATTTT | CASSVEAIGNTIYF
- | 13 | - | TRBJ2-2 | TRBV19 | TGTGCCAGTACCCCCCTCTCCGCCGGGGAGCTGTTTTTT | CASTPLSAGELFF
TRBD1 | 15 | - | TRBJ1-3 | TRBV6-5 | TGTGCAAGCAGCGGGACAGGGGGCTCTGGAAACACCATATATTTT | CASSGTGGSGNTIYF
TRBD2 | 14 | - | TRBJ2-3 | TRBV5-1 | TGCGCCAGCAGCTTGGGACTAGCGCCAGATACGCAGTATTTT | CASSLGLAPDTQYF
- | 15 | once | TRBJ1-4 | TRBV5-1 | TGCGCCAGCAGCATAGGAGCGACAACTAATGAAAAACTGTTTTTT | CASSIGATTNEKLFF
TRBD2 | 15 | - | TRBJ2-3 | TRBV30 | TGTGCCTGGAGCGGGCTAGCGGGGGGGTCAGATACGCAGTATTTT | CAWSGLAGGSDTQYF
- | 13 | - | TRBJ1-4 | TRBV2 | TGTGCCAGCAGTGGGGGACTCGGCGAAAAACTGTTTTTT | CASSGGLGEKLFF
- | 15 | - | TRBJ2-7 | TRBV19 | TGTGCCAGTAGTAAGCCCGGAGGCAGCTCCTACGAGCAGTACTTC | CASSKPGGSSYEQYF
- | 13 | - | TRBJ1-2 | TRBV3-1/TRBV3-2 | TGTGCCAGCAGCCGTACAGCAGTCTATGGCTACACCTTC | CASSRTAVYGYTF
TRBD2 | 19 | - | TRBJ2-3 | TRBV7-8 | TGTGCCAGCAGCTTAGCAAGGACTAGCGGCCTCCGGGGCACAGATACGCAGTATTTT | CASSLARTSGLRGTDTQYF
- | 14 | once | TRBJ1-3 | TRBV29-1 | TGCAGCGTTGGCGGCGGAGTCACTGGAAACACCATATATTTT | CSVGGGVTGNTIYF
- | 16 | - | TRBJ2-2 | TRBV24-1 | TGTGCCACCAGTGACCCGGGACGGGGAGGAAAGGGGGAGCTGTTTTTT | CATSDPGRGGKGELFF
TRBD1 | 12 | - | TRBJ1-2 | TRBV2 | TGTGCCAGCAGCGCTGACAGGGATGGCTACACCTTC | CASSADRDGYTF
TRBD1 | 16 | - | TRBJ1-1 | TRBV5-1 | TGCGCCAGCAGAACAATCAGGGGGCTAGGTGTGGCTGAAGCTTTCTTT | CASRTIRGLGVAEAFF
- | 15 | - | TRBJ2-5 | TRBV3-1/TRBV3-2 | TGTGCCAGCAGCCATCTGAGGGGGAGCCAAGAGACCCAGTACTTC | CASSHLRGSQETQYF
TRBD1 | 16 | - | TRBJ1-2 | TRBV5-1 | TGCGCCAGCAGCTTAGGACAGGGTGGGTTTCCGTATGGCTACACCTTC | CASSLGQGGFPYGYTF
TRBD2 | 15 | once | TRBJ2-5 | TRBV5-4 | TGTGCCAGCAGCGTAACTAGCGGGGGGGCAGAGACCCAGTACTTC | CASSVTSGGAETQYF
- | 16 | - | TRBJ1-2 | TRBV11-2 | TGTGCCAGCAGCTTAGGAGTAGGGGGTTCTAACTATGGCTACACCTTC | CASSLGVGGSNYGYTF
TRBD1 | 12 | - | TRBJ1-1 | TRBV5-1 | TGCGCCAGCAGTAACGGACAGGGCCGAGCTTTCTTT | CASSNGQGRAFF
TRBD2 | 15 | - | TRBJ2-1 | TRBV19 | TGTGCCAGTAGTATTCATAGCGGGGGCCCCAATGAGCAGTTCTTC | CASSIHSGGPNEQFF
TRBD2 | 16 | - | TRBJ2-3 | TRBV9 | TGTGCCAGCAGCGTAGGGCGGGGGGTCCCCACAGATACGCAGTATTTT | CASSVGRGVPTDTQYF
TRBD1 | 16 | - | TRBJ1-2 | TRBV27 | TGTGCCAGCAGTTTCTCCACCGGGGACAGGGTCTATGGCTACACCTTC | CASSFSTGDRVYGYTF
- | 13 | - | TRBJ1-4 | TRBV14 | TGTGCCAGCAGCCGGGCCTCTAATGAAAAACTGTTTTTT | CASSRASNEKLFF
- | 15 | - | TRBJ2-3 | TRBV7-6 | TGTGCCAGCAGCCCCCGTTTCGGACAGACAGATACGCAGTATTTT | CASSPRFGQTDTQYF
TRBD1 | 14 | - | TRBJ2-7 | TRBV10-2 | TGCGCCAGCAGTGAGTCGGGACAGGGAGGCGAGCAGTACTTC | CASSESGQGGEQYF
- | 15 | - | TRBJ1-5 | TRBV27 | TGTGCCAGCAGTTTAGGGAGGGCGGGCAATCAGCCCCAGCATTTT | CASSLGRAGNQPQHF
TRBD1 | 16 | - | TRBJ1-1 | TRBV10-2 | TGCGCCAGCAGTGGACCTTGGGACAGGGTTGACACTGAAGCTTTCTTT | CASSGPWDRVDTEAFF
TRBD2 | 15 | - | TRBJ2-5 | TRBV3-1/TRBV3-2 | TGTGCCAGCAGCCAAAAGCGACTAGCGGATGAGACCCAGTACTTC | CASSQKRLADETQYF
- | 14 | - | TRBJ2-7 | TRBV27 | TGTGCCAGCAGTTTAGTTGGGGCGGACTACGAGCAGTACTTC | CASSLVGADYEQYF
- | 13 | once | TRBJ2-3 | TRBV24-1 | TGTGCCACCAGGGGCAGGGTCACAGATACGCAGTATTTT | CATRGRVTDTQYF
- | 12 | few | TRBJ2-7 | TRBV5-1 | TGCGCCAGCAGCAATCCAAACAGCGAGCAGTACTTC | CASSNPNSEQYF
- | 14 | - | TRBJ1-1 | TRBV7-2 | TGTGCCAGCAGCCTCACTAATATGAACACTGAAGCTTTCTTT | CASSLTNMNTEAFF
TRBD1 | 17 | once | TRBJ1-2 | TRBV2 | TGTGCCAGCAGAACCTTAGGGACAGCCAATACTAACTATGGCTACACCTTC | CASRTLGTANTNYGYTF
- | 16 | - | TRBJ2-6 | TRBV7-2 | TGTGCCAGCAGCCTTAGCGGCGGCTCTGGGGCCAACGTCCTGACTTTC | CASSLSGGSGANVLTF
TRBD2 | 16 | - | TRBJ2-5 | TRBV11-2 | TGTGCCAGCAGCTTGGGACTAGCGGGGATCCAAGAGACCCAGTACTTC | CASSLGLAGIQETQYF
- | 13 | - | TRBJ2-3 | TRBV7-9 | TGTGCCAGCAGCTTCCCAATCACAGATACGCAGTATTTT | CASSFPITDTQYF
TRBD2 | 17 | - | TRBJ2-5 | TRBV24-1 | TGTGCCACCAGTGATGGAAAACTAGCGGGGGGGACACGGACCCAGTACTTC | CATSDGKLAGGTRTQYF
TRBD1 | 14 | - | TRBJ1-2 | TRBV19 | TGTGCCAGTAGTACCTGGACAGGAGCCGGTGGCTACACCTTC | CASSTWTGAGGYTF
- | 13 | - | TRBJ1-6 | TRBV7-6 | TGTGCCAGCAGCTCCCGAGATAATTCACCCCTCCACTTT | CASSSRDNSPLHF
- | 15 | - | TRBJ1-6 | TRBV5-4 | TGTGCCAGCAGCTTGCCCCAGGGCTCTAATTCACCCCTCCACTTT | CASSLPQGSNSPLHF
- | 13 | - | TRBJ2-3 | TRBV9 | TGTGCCAGCAGCGTAGACGGGGCAGATACGCAGTATTTT | CASSVDGADTQYF
- | 14 | - | TRBJ1-2 | TRBV3-1/TRBV3-2 | TGTGCCAGCAGCCAGCAAGGGAGCCCTTATGGCTACACCTTC | CASSQQGSPYGYTF